The rows below give T cell receptor beta chains drawn from one sample of a study of CD8+CD57+ T cells in acquired aplastic anemia. MiXCR, applied by TCRdb to the reads, yields one record per CDR3 protein. The sample has under 200,000 distinct CDR3 sequences, 40% to 55% seen once; the top ten hold roughly 3.1%. Source material: sorted CD4+, CD8+, or CD8+CD57+ T cells (not recorded which) from PBMCs. The source is a human donor with aplastic anemia. Each CDR3 is given with its conserved first and last residue. Fields, in order: D gene, J gene, V gene, clone size, CDR3 protein, CDR3 DNA. The D gene is left open where the match is weak. Only part of the rows carry a size: once, few, many, or a class if the clone is expanded.

D gene: .; J gene: TRBJ1-1; V gene: TRBV15; clone size: .; CDR3 protein: CATSIWALMNTEAFF; CDR3 DNA: TGTGCCACCAGCATTTGGGCCCTTATGAACACTGAAGCTTTCTTT
D gene: TRBD1; J gene: TRBJ1-5; V gene: TRBV18; clone size: .; CDR3 protein: CASSPQGGAQHF; CDR3 DNA: TGTGCCAGCTCACCGCAGGGGGGGGCCCAGCATTTT
D gene: TRBD1; J gene: TRBJ2-5; V gene: TRBV10-3; clone size: .; CDR3 protein: CAISDPRTGGETQYF; CDR3 DNA: TGTGCCATCAGTGACCCCAGGACAGGGGGGGAGACCCAGTACTTC
D gene: .; J gene: TRBJ2-5; V gene: TRBV2; clone size: .; CDR3 protein: CASSTGPDETQYF; CDR3 DNA: TGTGCCAGCAGTACCGGGCCGGACGAGACCCAGTACTTC
D gene: TRBD1; J gene: TRBJ1-4; V gene: TRBV20-1; clone size: .; CDR3 protein: CSAREGVQGTGKKLFF; CDR3 DNA: TGCAGTGCTAGAGAGGGGGTACAGGGGACCGGTAAAAAACTGTTTTTT
D gene: TRBD2; J gene: TRBJ2-7; V gene: TRBV6-2/TRBV6-3; clone size: .; CDR3 protein: CASSLPREGYEQYF; CDR3 DNA: TGTGCCAGCAGCTTACCGCGGGAGGGCTACGAGCAGTACTTC
D gene: .; J gene: TRBJ2-1; V gene: TRBV7-9; clone size: few; CDR3 protein: CASSLASDEQFF; CDR3 DNA: TGTGCCAGCAGCTTAGCGTCGGATGAGCAGTTCTTC
D gene: .; J gene: TRBJ2-2; V gene: TRBV5-1; clone size: .; CDR3 protein: CASSFVGGNTGELFF; CDR3 DNA: TGCGCCAGCAGCTTCGTGGGGGGAAACACCGGGGAGCTGTTTTTT
D gene: TRBD1; J gene: TRBJ2-5; V gene: TRBV15; clone size: .; CDR3 protein: CATSRGGQGETQYF; CDR3 DNA: TGTGCCACCAGCAGAGGTGGACAGGGGGAGACCCAGTACTTC
D gene: .; J gene: TRBJ2-2; V gene: TRBV5-1; clone size: many; CDR3 protein: CASSLTTRQSELFF; CDR3 DNA: TGCGCCAGCAGCTTGACCACACGACAGAGCGAGCTGTTTTTT
D gene: .; J gene: TRBJ1-1; V gene: TRBV20-1; clone size: .; CDR3 protein: CSASANTDAFF; CDR3 DNA: TGCAGTGCTAGTGCTAACACCGACGCTTTCTTT
D gene: .; J gene: TRBJ2-2; V gene: TRBV5-1; clone size: .; CDR3 protein: CAIFPTGELFF; CDR3 DNA: TGCGCCATCTTCCCCACCGGGGAGCTGTTTTTT
D gene: .; J gene: TRBJ2-1; V gene: TRBV5-1; clone size: .; CDR3 protein: CASSLVGDSYNEQFF; CDR3 DNA: TGCGCCAGCAGCTTGGTGGGGGACTCCTACAATGAGCAGTTCTTC
D gene: TRBD1; J gene: TRBJ2-1; V gene: TRBV5-6; clone size: many; CDR3 protein: CASTSGTADNEQFF; CDR3 DNA: TGTGCCAGCACCTCCGGGACAGCAGACAATGAGCAGTTCTTC
D gene: .; J gene: TRBJ2-3; V gene: TRBV5-1; clone size: .; CDR3 protein: CASSFGPAGLTDTQYF; CDR3 DNA: TGCGCCAGCAGCTTCGGGCCGGCAGGTCTAACCGATACGCAGTATTTT
D gene: .; J gene: TRBJ1-1; V gene: TRBV7-8; clone size: few; CDR3 protein: CASSLAGSEAFF; CDR3 DNA: TGTGCCAGCAGCTTAGCCGGGTCTGAAGCTTTCTTT
D gene: .; J gene: TRBJ1-6; V gene: TRBV7-8; clone size: .; CDR3 protein: CASSLWARSPLHF; CDR3 DNA: TGTGCCAGCAGCTTATGGGCGCGATCACCCCTCCACTTT
D gene: TRBD2; J gene: TRBJ2-3; V gene: TRBV20-1; clone size: many; CDR3 protein: CSARQASGNPLGNTQYF; CDR3 DNA: TGCAGTGCTAGACAAGCTAGCGGAAACCCTTTGGGGAATACGCAGTATTTT